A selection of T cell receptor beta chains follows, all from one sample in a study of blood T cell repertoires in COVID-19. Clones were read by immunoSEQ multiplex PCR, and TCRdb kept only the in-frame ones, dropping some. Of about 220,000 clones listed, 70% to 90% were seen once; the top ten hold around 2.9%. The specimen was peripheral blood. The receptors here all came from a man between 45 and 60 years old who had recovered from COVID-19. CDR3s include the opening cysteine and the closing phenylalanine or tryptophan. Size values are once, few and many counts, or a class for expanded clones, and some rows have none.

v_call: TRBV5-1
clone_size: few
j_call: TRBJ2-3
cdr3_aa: CASSLSGRADTQYF

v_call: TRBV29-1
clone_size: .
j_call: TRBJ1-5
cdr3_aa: CSVGSQPQHF

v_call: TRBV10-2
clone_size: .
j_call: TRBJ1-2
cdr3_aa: CASSEVGDYGYTF

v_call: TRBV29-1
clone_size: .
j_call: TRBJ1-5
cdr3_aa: CSVEVTWERDGNQPQHF

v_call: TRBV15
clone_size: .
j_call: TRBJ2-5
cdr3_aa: CATSLKGQGAGETQYF

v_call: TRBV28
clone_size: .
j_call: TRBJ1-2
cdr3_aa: CASRLQGRPYGYTF

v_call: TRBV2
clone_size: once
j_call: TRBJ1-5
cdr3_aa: CASSRQGLMEPQHF

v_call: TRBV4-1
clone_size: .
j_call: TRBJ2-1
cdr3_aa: CASSQDSRDRGRRSYNEQFF

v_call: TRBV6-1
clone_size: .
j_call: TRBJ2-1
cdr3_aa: CASSETHNSGRANEQFF

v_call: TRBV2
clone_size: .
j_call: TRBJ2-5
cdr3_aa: CASSETGGGIETQYF

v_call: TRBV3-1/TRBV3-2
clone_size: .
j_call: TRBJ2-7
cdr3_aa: CASSQGGGGPYEQYF